This TCR beta chain was found in a study of blood T cell repertoires in COVID-19. Background on the study: There were acute and convalescent COVID-19 samples, and they came from the United States, Italy and Spain. PBMCs, B-cell-depleted T cells, or T cells provided the cDNA or gDNA that made up the material.

In the study's own analysis: Amplifying reference gene primers gave estimates of nucleated cell counts. Profiled with immunoSEQ multiplex PCR; TCRdb holds only in-frame clones, not every one. V, J and clone size derive from that table, while D and trimming were established from the DNA sequence. The sample has about 54,000 clones, 91% seen once. This CDR3 region has 13 residues. Germline CDR1 is MDHEN and CDR2 is SYDVKM. Between the trimmed V and J ends, which lost 2 bases and 5 bases, there was a span of 9 bases. The origin of this receptor is an older woman with active or convalescent COVID-19. This sequence joins TRBV28 and TRBJ1-1; D uncertain. Material: peripheral blood. The CDR3 reads CASSLGPGTEAFF. The CDR3 DNA sequence: TGTGCCAGCAGTTTAGGGCCCGGTACTGAAGCTTTCTTT.